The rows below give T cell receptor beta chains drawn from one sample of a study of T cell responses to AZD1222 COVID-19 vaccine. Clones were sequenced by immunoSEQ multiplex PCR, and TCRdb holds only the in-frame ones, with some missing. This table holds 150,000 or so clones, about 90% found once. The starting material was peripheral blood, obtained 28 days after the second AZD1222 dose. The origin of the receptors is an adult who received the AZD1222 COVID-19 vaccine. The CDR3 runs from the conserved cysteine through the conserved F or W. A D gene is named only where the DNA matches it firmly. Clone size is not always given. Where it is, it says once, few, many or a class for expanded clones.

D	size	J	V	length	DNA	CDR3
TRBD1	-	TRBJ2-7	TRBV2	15	TGTGCCAGCAGCATTACAGGGGGTGGCTCCTACGAGCAGTACTTC	CASSITGGGSYEQYF
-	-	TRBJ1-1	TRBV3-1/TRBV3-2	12	TGTGCCAGCAGCCAAGTCTCCACTGAAGCTTTCTTT	CASSQVSTEAFF
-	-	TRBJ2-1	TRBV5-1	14	TGCGCCAGCAGCTTGGGGGGCCCGTACAATGAGCAGTTCTTC	CASSLGGPYNEQFF
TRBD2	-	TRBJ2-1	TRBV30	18	TGTGCCTGGAGTCCTTGGCGAGGGACTAGCGCAACCTACAATGAGCAGTTCTTC	CAWSPWRGTSATYNEQFF
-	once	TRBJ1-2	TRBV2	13	TGTGCCAGCAGTGAAGGGCAAGTCCGTGGCTACACCTTC	CASSEGQVRGYTF
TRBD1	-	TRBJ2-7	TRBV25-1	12	TGTGCCACCAAGGGGGCCTCCTACGAGCAGTACTTC	CATKGASYEQYF
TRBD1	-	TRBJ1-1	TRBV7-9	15	TGTGCCAGCAGCAAAACCGGGACAGTGAACACTGAAGCTTTCTTT	CASSKTGTVNTEAFF
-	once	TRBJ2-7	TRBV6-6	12	TGTGCCAGCAGTTACTCGGGGGACGAGCAGTACTTC	CASSYSGDEQYF
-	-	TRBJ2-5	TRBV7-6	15	TGTGCCAGCAGCTTAGAGGGGTGGTACCAAGAGACCCAGTACTTC	CASSLEGWYQETQYF
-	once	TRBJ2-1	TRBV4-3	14	TGCGCCAGCAGCCAAGTTGGGACTCAGGTTGAGCAGTTCTTC	CASSQVGTQVEQFF
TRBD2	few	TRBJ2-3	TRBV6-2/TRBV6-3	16	TGTGCCAGCAGTAACAGCGGGAGATATGCCACAGATACGCAGTATTTT	CASSNSGRYATDTQYF
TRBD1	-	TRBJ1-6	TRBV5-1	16	TGCGCCAGCAGCTTGCCGGGACAGGGTAATAATTCACCCCTCCACTTT	CASSLPGQGNNSPLHF
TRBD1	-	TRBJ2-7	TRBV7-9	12	TGTGCCAGCAGCCAAGGGACAGGTTCTAGGTACTTC	CASSQGTGSRYF
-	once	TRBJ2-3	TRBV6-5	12	TGTGCCAGCAGGTATCAGGTGGATACGCAGTATTTT	CASRYQVDTQYF
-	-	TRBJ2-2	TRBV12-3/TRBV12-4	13	TGTGCCAGCAGTTTAGCAGGGGCCGGGGAGCTGTTTTTT	CASSLAGAGELFF
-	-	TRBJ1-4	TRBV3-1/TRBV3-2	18	TGTGCCAGCAGCCAACCTCACTCCGAGGCCCGGGGCAATGAAAAACTGTTTTTT	CASSQPHSEARGNEKLFF
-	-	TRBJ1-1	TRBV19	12	TGTGCCAGTAGCGCTCCGGGTCTTGGAGCTTTCTTT	CASSAPGLGAFF
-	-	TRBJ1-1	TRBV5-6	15	TGTGCCAGCAGCTCTCGGCTCACAAGGGTCACTGAAGCTTTCTTT	CASSSRLTRVTEAFF
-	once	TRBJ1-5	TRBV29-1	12	TGCAGCGTTGGGCAGAATAATCAGCCCCAGCATTTT	CSVGQNNQPQHF
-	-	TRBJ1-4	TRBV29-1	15	TGCAGCGTTCGAATTGGGGGGGGCGAGAATGAAAAACTGTTTTTT	CSVRIGGGENEKLFF
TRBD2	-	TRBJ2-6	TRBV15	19	TGTGCCACCAGCAGAGAAGGACTAGCGGGGAGCTCTGGGGCCAACGTCCTGACTTTC	CATSREGLAGSSGANVLTF
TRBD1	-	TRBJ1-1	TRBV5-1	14	TGCGCCAGCGCCCAATACAGGGGGAACACTGAAGCTTTCTTT	CASAQYRGNTEAFF
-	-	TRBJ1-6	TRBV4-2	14	TGTGCCAGCAGCCCGGGAGAGCCTAATTCACCCCTCCACTTT	CASSPGEPNSPLHF
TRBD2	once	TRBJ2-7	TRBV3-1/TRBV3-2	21	TGTGCCAGTGGGTCTCTCGCGGGGGGGCGAGGGACCCACCCGGTAGGATACGAGCAGTACTTC	CASGSLAGGRGTHPVGYEQYF
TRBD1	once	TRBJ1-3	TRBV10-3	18	TGTGCCATCAGTGCCCTCCCACCGAGCGACAGGGGTAAAAACACCATATATTTT	CAISALPPSDRGKNTIYF
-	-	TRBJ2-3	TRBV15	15	TGTGCCACCAGCAGAGACCCAGTGGCCACAGATACGCAGTATTTT	CATSRDPVATDTQYF
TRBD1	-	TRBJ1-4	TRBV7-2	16	TGTGCCAGCAGCCTAGCGGGACAGGGATTGACTGAAAAACTGTTTTTT	CASSLAGQGLTEKLFF
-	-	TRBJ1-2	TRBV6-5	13	TGTGCCAGCGGAGTGTCAGGGTCTATAACCTACACCTTC	CASGVSGSITYTF
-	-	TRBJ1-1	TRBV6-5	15	TGTGCCAGCAGTTACTCGCGGAGGTACTACACTGAAGCTTTCTTT	CASSYSRRYYTEAFF
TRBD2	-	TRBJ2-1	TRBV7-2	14	TGTGCCAGCACCCCCAGCGGGGGTTACAATGAGCAGTTCTTC	CASTPSGGYNEQFF
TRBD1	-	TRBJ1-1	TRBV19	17	TGTGCCAGTAGTTCCCCGATCGACAGGGGGGCGAACACTGAAGCTTTCTTT	CASSSPIDRGANTEAFF
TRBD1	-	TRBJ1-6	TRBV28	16	TGTGCCAGCAGGCGCCCTCCGGACAGGGGTGATTCACCCCTCCACTTT	CASRRPPDRGDSPLHF
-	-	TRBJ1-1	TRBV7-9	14	TGTGCCAGCAGCTCGGAGCCTCAGAACACTGAAGCTTTCTTT	CASSSEPQNTEAFF
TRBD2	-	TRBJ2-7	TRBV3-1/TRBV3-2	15	TGTGCCAGCAGCCCAGGGGAAGCGGGAGCCTACGAGCAGTACTTC	CASSPGEAGAYEQYF
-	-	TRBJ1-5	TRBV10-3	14	TGTGCCATCAGTGCGGACAGTAGCAATCAGCCCCAGCATTTT	CAISADSSNQPQHF
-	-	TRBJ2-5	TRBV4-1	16	TGCGCCAGCAGCCAACCAACCGGGACGGTACAAGAGACCCAGTACTTC	CASSQPTGTVQETQYF
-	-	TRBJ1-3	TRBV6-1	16	TGTGCCAGCAGTGCCACCGGGACACGGACAGGAAACACCATATATTTT	CASSATGTRTGNTIYF
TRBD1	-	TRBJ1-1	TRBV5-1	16	TGCGCCAGCAGCTTGTTGGACAGGGCAATCAACACTGAAGCTTTCTTT	CASSLLDRAINTEAFF
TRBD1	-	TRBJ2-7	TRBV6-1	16	TGTGCCAGCAGTGAAGCGGGGACAGTAGAAACCTACGAGCAGTACTTC	CASSEAGTVETYEQYF
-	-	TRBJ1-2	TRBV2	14	TGTGCCAGCAGTGAAGGGGCAGGTGGGGATGGCTACACCTTC	CASSEGAGGDGYTF
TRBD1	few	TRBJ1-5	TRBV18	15	TGTGCCAGCTCAGAGGGACAGATCAGCAATCAGCCCCAGCATTTT	CASSEGQISNQPQHF
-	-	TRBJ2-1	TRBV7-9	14	TGTGCCAGCACCTGGGGGGCGAGTTCGGGTGAGCAGTTCTTC	CASTWGASSGEQFF
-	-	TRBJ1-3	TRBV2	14	TGTGCCAGCAGTGACCCCCGAAGGGGAAACACCATATATTTT	CASSDPRRGNTIYF
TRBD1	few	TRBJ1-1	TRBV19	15	TGTGCCAGTAGTACCCGGACAGGGTTGAACACTGAAGCTTTCTTT	CASSTRTGLNTEAFF
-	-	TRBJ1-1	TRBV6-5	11	TGTGCCAGCGGGGCAGGTGGAGAAGCTTTCTTT	CASGAGGEAFF
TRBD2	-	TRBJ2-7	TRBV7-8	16	TGTGCCAGCAGCTTAACCATGACTAGCGGGAGCTACGAGCAGTACTTC	CASSLTMTSGSYEQYF
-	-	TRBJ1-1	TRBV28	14	TGTGCCAGCAGTTTCCCCGCGGGGGACACTGAAGCTTTCTTT	CASSFPAGDTEAFF
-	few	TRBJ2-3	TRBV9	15	TGTGCCAGCAGCCCTGGGACGCCCCACACAGATACGCAGTATTTT	CASSPGTPHTDTQYF